The rows below give T cell receptor beta chains drawn from one sample of a study of T cell changes during pregnancy in multiple sclerosis. Only in-frame clones appear in the TCRdb table, and some are missing; sequencing was by immunoSEQ multiplex PCR. Here the sample spans more than 50,000 clones, roughly 94% being singletons. The sample was CD8+ T cells from peripheral blood mononuclear cells, taken after pregnancy. The receptors come from a female donor with multiple sclerosis, enrolled in a pregnancy study. CDR3s include the opening cysteine and the closing phenylalanine or tryptophan. A D gene is named only where the DNA matches it firmly. A row's size may be missing; if present it is once, few, many or a size class.

TRBV7-9	once	TRBJ2-7	TRBD1	CASSTRDRAYEQYF	TGTGCCAGCAGTACAAGGGACAGGGCCTACGAGCAGTACTTC
TRBV29-1	NA	TRBJ2-1	TRBD1	CSVEVRDRHPISYNEQFF	TGCAGCGTTGAAGTTCGGGACAGACATCCAATTTCCTACAATGAGCAGTTCTTC
TRBV29-1	once	TRBJ2-2	NA	CSVGGLNTGELFF	TGCAGCGTTGGGGGACTGAACACCGGGGAGCTGTTTTTT
TRBV23-1	NA	TRBJ2-7	NA	CASPSEIGGEYSYEQYF	TGCGCCAGCCCGTCCGAGATCGGGGGAGAATACTCCTACGAGCAGTACTTC
TRBV19	NA	TRBJ1-3	NA	CASSPRGAGNTIYF	TGTGCCAGTTCTCCGCGGGGGGCTGGAAACACCATATATTTT
TRBV4-1	once	TRBJ1-4	NA	CASSQEGRNEKLFF	TGCGCCAGCAGCCAAGAGGGCAGAAATGAAAAACTGTTTTTT
TRBV1	NA	TRBJ2-3	NA	CTSSQPTFLRTSTDTQYF	TGCACCAGCAGCCAACCAACATTCCTGCGGACTAGCACAGATACGCAGTATTTT
TRBV27	NA	TRBJ2-7	NA	CASSPGGTYEQYF	TGTGCCAGCAGCCCCGGAGGAACCTACGAGCAGTACTTC
TRBV5-1	NA	TRBJ2-3	TRBD2	CASSLAGLAGFKTSTDTQYF	TGCGCCAGCAGCTTGGCCGGGCTAGCGGGATTCAAAACTAGCACAGATACGCAGTATTTT
TRBV7-3	NA	TRBJ1-5	TRBD1	CASSATGGSQPQHF	TGTGCCAGCAGCGCGACAGGGGGCTCGCAGCCCCAGCATTTT
TRBV2	NA	TRBJ1-2	NA	CASRAGMIGYTF	TGTGCCAGCAGAGCAGGGATGATTGGCTACACCTTC
TRBV19	NA	TRBJ2-7	NA	CASSIGGNEQYF	TGTGCCAGTAGTATTGGAGGGAACGAGCAGTACTTC
TRBV29-1	NA	TRBJ1-3	NA	CSVEEAGRLSGNTIYF	TGCAGCGTTGAAGAGGCTGGGAGGCTCTCTGGAAACACCATATATTTT
TRBV14	NA	TRBJ2-3	TRBD1	CASSQGDSSTDTQYF	TGTGCCAGCAGCCAGGGGGACAGTAGCACAGATACGCAGTATTTT
TRBV19	NA	TRBJ1-5	NA	CASSIPLLNQPQHF	TGTGCCAGTAGTATACCCCTCCTCAATCAGCCCCAGCATTTT
TRBV7-9	NA	TRBJ2-2	NA	CASSLIGELFF	TGTGCCAGCAGCTTAATAGGGGAGCTGTTTTTT
TRBV6-5	NA	TRBJ2-1	NA	CASSYDGGNEQFF	TGTGCCAGCAGTTACGACGGGGGAAATGAGCAGTTCTTC
TRBV4-3	NA	TRBJ2-1	NA	CASSQAAGASYNEQFF	TGCGCCAGCAGCCAAGCGGCAGGGGCCAGCTACAATGAGCAGTTCTTC
TRBV28	NA	TRBJ1-1	NA	CASSSGGSGAFF	TGTGCCAGCAGTTCGGGGGGAAGCGGTGCTTTCTTT
TRBV30	NA	TRBJ2-1	TRBD1	CAWSVAGTDYNEQFF	TGTGCCTGGAGTGTAGCCGGGACAGACTACAATGAGCAGTTCTTC
TRBV7-6	NA	TRBJ2-1	NA	CASSHSGEQFF	TGTGCCAGCAGCCACTCCGGTGAGCAGTTCTTC
TRBV9	NA	TRBJ2-1	TRBD2	CASSSHSSGGYNEQFF	TGTGCCAGCAGCTCCCACTCTAGCGGGGGGTACAATGAGCAGTTCTTC
TRBV13	NA	TRBJ2-7	NA	CASSLVSGGPTYEQYF	TGTGCCAGCAGCTTAGTCTCAGGGGGGCCAACCTACGAGCAGTACTTC
TRBV27	NA	TRBJ1-5	TRBD1	CASSNRGINQPQHF	TGTGCCAGCAGTAACAGGGGGATCAATCAGCCCCAGCATTTT
TRBV11-2	NA	TRBJ1-2	NA	CASSLGAYGYTF	TGTGCCAGCAGCTTAGGCGCCTATGGCTACACCTTC
TRBV6-1	NA	TRBJ2-1	TRBD2	CASREAGTSGHNEQFF	TGTGCCAGCAGGGAAGCCGGGACTAGCGGACACAATGAGCAGTTCTTC
TRBV2	NA	TRBJ2-3	NA	CASSLQDGTDTQYF	TGTGCCAGCAGTCTACAGGACGGCACAGATACGCAGTATTTT
TRBV6-4	NA	TRBJ2-2	TRBD2	CASSEAGDTGELFF	TGTGCCAGCAGTGAAGCGGGAGACACCGGGGAGCTGTTTTTT
TRBV21-1	NA	TRBJ2-7	NA	CASSPRLTGSYEQYF	TGTGCCAGCAGCCCTCGACTGACCGGCTCCTACGAGCAGTACTTC
TRBV4-1	once	TRBJ2-3	TRBD2	CACPSGRRDTQYF	TGCGCCTGCCCTAGCGGGAGAAGAGATACGCAGTATTTT
TRBV15	once	TRBJ2-1	NA	CATSRGRDIGYNEQFF	TGTGCCACCAGCAGAGGTCGGGACATCGGTTACAATGAGCAGTTCTTC
TRBV27	NA	TRBJ2-7	TRBD1	CASSLTGGRIYEQYF	TGTGCCAGCAGTTTGACAGGGGGCAGGATCTACGAGCAGTACTTC
TRBV9	NA	TRBJ2-2	TRBD1	CASSGQGYTGELFF	TGTGCCAGCAGCGGACAGGGCTACACCGGGGAGCTGTTTTTT
TRBV9	NA	TRBJ1-2	NA	CASDSWGAGYTF	TGTGCCAGCGACTCGTGGGGCGCAGGCTACACCTTC
TRBV5-6	NA	TRBJ2-7	TRBD2	CASSLTSGGEQYF	TGTGCCAGCAGCTTGACTAGCGGGGGAGAGCAGTACTTC
TRBV5-1	NA	TRBJ2-2	NA	CASSYRNTGELFF	TGCGCCAGCAGCTACAGGAACACCGGGGAGCTGTTTTTT
TRBV19	few	TRBJ1-2	NA	CASSDGGYYGYTF	TGTGCCAGTAGTGACGGAGGATACTATGGCTACACCTTC
TRBV6-5	NA	TRBJ1-2	NA	CASRHPGQVNYGYTF	TGTGCCAGCAGACATCCGGGACAAGTTAACTATGGCTACACCTTC
TRBV5-3	NA	TRBJ2-2	TRBD2	CARSFASGSRLNTGELFF	TGTGCCAGAAGCTTCGCCAGCGGGAGCCGCCTGAACACCGGGGAGCTGTTTTTT
TRBV6-4	NA	TRBJ1-5	TRBD1	CASTSGGDRSNQPQHF	TGTGCCAGCACCTCCGGAGGGGACAGAAGCAATCAGCCCCAGCATTTT
TRBV9	NA	TRBJ2-7	NA	CASSVGTTTYEQYF	TGTGCCAGCAGCGTTGGGACAACTACCTACGAGCAGTACTTC
TRBV19	NA	TRBJ2-5	NA	CASSLIAVPQETQYF	TGTGCCAGTAGCCTCATAGCGGTGCCCCAAGAGACCCAGTACTTC